Detailed here is one T cell receptor beta chain. This clonotype was detected a few times. Its recognized antigen is unknown. The input lacks base qualities; no much larger clone sits a single base away. Libraries of naive CD8 T cells were built from anywhere between about 17,000 and 1,000,000 sorted cells, with 10%, 30% or 50% of the purified RNA used. Naive CD8 T cells were FACS-sorted as CD8+CD4-CCR7+CD45RA+ on a BD FACSAria II into RLT Plus buffer. Detection sensitivity was tested by spiking Jurkat RNA equal to around 11 TCR copies' worth into samples containing roughly 19,000-1,100,000 naive CD8 T cells. CD8 T cells were enriched using RosetteSep CD8+ T Cell Enrichment Cocktail and Ficoll-Paque, and the enriched cells then underwent ACK red cell lysis. Cut back by 0 bases and 7 bases, the V and J ends lie 16 bases apart. CDR1 and CDR2 are drawn from the germline V gene (reference sequence): DFQATT, SNEGSKA. From cysteine to phenylalanine, the CDR3 is 14 amino acids long. The sequence is cut down to CDR3 DNA, 42 bases in frame from base 1.

The sample originates from a study of molecular identifiers for immune sequencing clone quantification (dated by TCRdb to 2016 to 2019). Notes on the research overall: For a replicate experiment, the RNA from either approximately 20,000 or 100,000 naive CD8 T cells was divided into five aliquots, and four of those aliquots went on to sequencing. The study was a methods study using CD8 T cells to benchmark molecular-identifier clustering-based TCR repertoire sequencing (MIDCIRS) and TCR RNA copy counting.

The library was generated by PCR. This sample was sequenced with a NextSeq 500. Bulk TCR libraries were made following a previously described method, with the TCR primers given in Table S5. Purification of total RNA was performed with the Qiagen AllPrep DNA/RNA kit. Reads from multiple sequencing runs of the same library were pooled before analysis. Under the source paper's analysis protocol: Reads were retained only if their TCR constant sequence matched exactly, and those retained reads were trimmed to 150 nt and grouped according to their 12-nt molecular barcodes. Reads inside each barcode group were sub-clustered using a 15% Levenshtein threshold, and a quality-weighted consensus sequence was constructed for each RNA molecule. Non-functional sequences were removed, as were lower-count sequences one edit away from another. Based on a fit of two negative binomial distributions, barcode sub-clusters having less than 20% of the maximum read count were discarded. TCRdb applied fastp at Q25 and MiXCR to the public reads, then kept only in-frame beta chains. Records with the same CDR3 protein are collapsed into one entry carrying the most frequent genes and DNA. TCRdb, not the authors, supplied the V and J calls. The sample table lists about half a million distinct CDR3 sequences, about 26% of them with a count of one. Approximately 0.8% of the sample rests with the top ten.

Overall results and qualifications from the work: When barcode sub-clustering was not used, chimeric consensus sequences inflated TCR diversity, with chimeras reaching as high as 47%. A single cell's worth of spiked-in Jurkat TCR RNA was reported detectable even among under 1.3 million naive CD8 T cells. Modeling gave about 3 recovered TCR RNA copies per cell versus about ten by digital PCR, implying around 30% capture efficiency. Highly expanded clone sizes could be underestimated if identical TCR molecules share a barcode. Naive libraries contained spiked-in Jurkat TCR RNA (10 copies' worth), which is not part of the donor repertoire. Clones above 20 RNA copies held over 98% of molecules in CMV-specific effector cells but under 1% in naive cells.

This receptor was obtained from a human donor in good health. Some libraries in this study had Jurkat cell RNA spiked in. Sequenced: naive CD8+ T cells from blood, with Jurkat cell RNA spiked in. According to the study, the label for this sample's cell subset or site signals: FACS-sorted CD8+CD4-CCR7+CD45RA+ naive T cells. This receptor chain uses TRBV20-1 and TRBJ2-7, with the D gene too uncertain to name. The bases read TGCAGTGCTAGAGATAATCCCGGCTATGTTGAGCAGTACTTC. Its product reads: CSARDNPGYVEQYF.